The 19 T cell receptor beta chains presented below share a single source sample, sequenced in a study of tumor-infiltrating lymphocytes in oesophageal squamous cell carcinoma. TCRdb ran MiXCR on the PCR reads and lists one entry per CDR3 protein. The sample has approximately 21,000 distinct CDR3 sequences, around two fifths seen once. The sequencing input was esophageal tumor tissue. Source of these receptors: a male donor with esophageal squamous cell carcinoma.

The J gene is TRBJ2-1, the V gene TRBV7-3; weak D call: TRBD1 (5 bases). Germline values: CDR1 SGHTA, CDR2 FQGTGA. There are 14 residues in the CDR3. Trimming took 5 bases from V and 0 from J, leaving 8 bases between them. This chain's CDR3 is CASSRQSSYNEQFF. The CDR3 DNA follows: TGTGCCAGCAGCCGACAGAGCTCCTACAATGAGCAGTTCTTC.

The V gene is TRBV7-2, the J gene TRBJ1-6; D is perhaps TRBD1 (5 bases). CDR3 length equals 13 residues. V lost 3 bases and J lost 7, with 7 bases in between. CDR1 is SGHTA and CDR2 is FQGNSA in the germline V gene. DNA for the CDR3: TGTGCCAGCAGCTTTGAGGGGAATTCACCCCTCCACTTT. This gives the protein CASSFEGNSPLHF. Full variable domain (remainder filled in from reference TRBV7-2 and TRBJ1-6): GAGVSQSPSNKVTEKGKDVELRCDPISGHTALYWYRQSLGQGLEFLIYFQGNSAPDKSGLPSDRFSAERTGGSVSTLTIQRTQQEDSAVYLCASSFEGNSPLHFGNGTRLTVT.

This clonotype came up a few times. The chain recombines TRBV12-3 or TRBV12-4 with TRBJ2-5; TRBD2 agrees at 10 bases. The J call is in doubt because the DNA end fits TRBJ2-1 better. CDR3 length equals 14 residues. The CDR3 sequence is CASSFTRLAGEQFF. The CDR3 nucleotides are TGTGCCAGCAGTTTTACGAGACTAGCGGGCGAGCAGTTCTTC.

The table lists this clonotype with many counts. The chain combines TRBV6-1 with TRBJ1-1; possibly TRBD1 for D (6 bases). V lost 6 bases, J lost 1 base, and 15 bases lay in between. The germline V gene encodes CDR1 MNHNS and CDR2 SASEGT. The CDR3 consists of 15 residues. CDR3 residues: CASRPSRGGNTEAFF. Here the CDR3 DNA reads TGTGCCAGCAGACCTTCCAGGGGTGGGAACACTGAAGCTTTCTTT.

In its sample, this clonotype was seen a few times. This chain links TRBV6-1 with TRBJ2-5; possibly TRBD1 for D (6 bases). Near its end, the DNA agrees better with TRBJ1-2, so the J call may be wrong. In germline, CDR1 is MNHNS, CDR2 SASEGT. There are 14 residues in the CDR3. CDR3 DNA: TGTGCCAGCACCCCAGGGAGGGGGGCTTCTGGCTACACCTTC. This gives the protein CASTPGRGASGYTF.

To note about this clonotype: This CDR3 is missing its conserved last phenylalanine or tryptophan, likely due to a read error. Because the CDR3's place on the DNA is in doubt, the DNA is left out and the CDR3 is given as listed by TCRdb. V is TRBV11-2 and J is TRBJ2-6. The CDR3 spans 8 amino acids, including both terminal residues. Per germline, CDR1 SGHAT and CDR2 FQNNGV. The CDR3 sequence: CASSLVLR.

This clonotype was counted ten times or more. The chain employs TRBV6-1 and TRBJ1-3, with a weak D call TRBD1 (6 bases). Trimming took off 6 bases at V and 3 bases at J, with 9 bases between the two ends. This CDR3 has 13 residues. Germline lookup yields CDR1 MNHNS and CDR2 SASEGT. The CDR3 region is CASSADSGNTIYF. CDR3 nucleotide sequence: TGTGCCAGCAGCGCGGACAGTGGAAACACCATATATTTT.

This clonotype was seen ten or more times. This chain joins TRBV28 and TRBJ1-5, with a weak D call TRBD1 (6 bases). The length of the CDR3 is 14 residues. Germline values: CDR1 MDHEN, CDR2 SYDVKM. V was shortened by 5 bases and J by 5 bases, with 13 bases between the two germline ends. CDR3 DNA: TGTGCCAGCAGTCCGATACAGGGTTATCAGCCCCAGCATTTT. Translating it yields CASSPIQGYQPQHF.

This clonotype showed up many times. The V call is TRBV7-3, the J call TRBJ2-3; TRBD2 aligns across 7 bases. Trimming took 2 bases from V and 2 from J; bases not matched to a gene: 7. The germline gives CDR1 SGHTA, CDR2 FQGTGA. The CDR3 is 16 amino acids. DNA for the CDR3: TGTGCCAGCAGCTTATGGGGCGGGAGCCTCACAGATACGCAGTATTTT. Translation gives CASSLWGGSLTDTQYF.

This clonotype was recorded a few times. The rearrangement uses TRBV7-2 and TRBJ2-1; 8 bases match TRBD2. J was trimmed by 7 bases and V by 1 base; bases with no gene match: 6. The CDR3 runs 15 residues. Germline V gene data show CDR1 as SGHTA and CDR2 as FQGNSA. The CDR3, as DNA: TGTGCCAGCAGCTTAGTAAGCGGGAGTGGGAATGAGCAGTTCTTC. Translated: CASSLVSGSGNEQFF. Full variable domain (rest looked up from reference TRBV7-2 and TRBJ2-1): GAGVSQSPSNKVTEKGKDVELRCDPISGHTALYWYRQSLGQGLEFLIYFQGNSAPDKSGLPSDRFSAERTGGSVSTLTIQRTQQEDSAVYLCASSLVSGSGNEQFFGPGTRLTVL.

This clonotype was counted at least ten times. The gene calls are TRBV2 and TRBJ2-6, with TRBD2 identical over 10 bases. V lost 6 bases, J lost 1 base, and 3 bases stayed unmatched. The CDR3 is 16 residues long. Germline V gives CDR1 SNHLY, CDR2 FYNNEI. The CDR3 spells CASRGSGRSGANVLTF. CDR3 nucleotides: TGTGCCAGCAGAGGTAGCGGGAGGTCTGGGGCCAACGTCCTGACTTTC.

The chain is built from TRBV11-2 and TRBJ2-5, with D tentatively TRBD2 (5 bases). The DNA matches TRBJ2-1 better at its end, which makes the J call doubtful. The CDR3 runs to 14 residues. Germline lookup yields CDR1 SGHAT and CDR2 FQNNGV. CDR3 loop: CASSLDRLSNEQFF. CDR3 nucleotides: TGTGCCAGCAGCTTAGATCGACTATCCAATGAGCAGTTCTTC.

In its sample, this clonotype was seen many times. J is TRBJ2-1 and V is TRBV15; D remains ambiguous. The germline V gene encodes CDR1 LNHNV and CDR2 YYDKDF (reference sequence). V gave up 1 base and J gave up 6 bases, with 7 bases separating them. CDR3 length equals 13 residues. The CDR3 spells CATSRGPTNEQFF. The CDR3 region has the DNA TGTGCCACCAGCAGAGGGCCGACCAATGAGCAGTTCTTC.

This clonotype has just a few counts. At one boundary the junction diverges from the germline segment, which might be a read error. The gene calls are TRBV6-5 and TRBJ2-6; a possible D gene is TRBD1 (5 bases). The V gene's germline CDR1 is MNHEY and CDR2 SVGAGI. The CDR3 runs 9 residues. The CDR3 sequence: CASSYSAGF. CDR3 nucleotide sequence: TGTGCCAGCAGTTACTCGGCAGGGTTC.

This clonotype was seen many times. The rearrangement links TRBV12-3 or TRBV12-4 to TRBJ2-7; D gene unclear. Trimming removed 1 base from V and 7 bases from J, with 14 bases in between. This CDR3 contains 14 residues. CDR3 region: CASSLEGDPEEQYF. The CDR3 nucleotides are TGTGCCAGCAGTTTAGAGGGCGACCCGGAGGAGCAGTACTTC.

V usage is TRBV27 and J usage is TRBJ2-7; the D gene is possibly TRBD1 (6 bases). V was cut by 3 bases and J by 2 bases, with 14 bases left in between. Germline V gives CDR1 MNHEY, CDR2 SMNVEV (reference sequence). The CDR3 is 15 amino acids. As DNA, the CDR3 is TGTGCCAGCAGTTTGGGCACAGGGCTAACCTACGAGCAGTACTTC. This codes for CASSLGTGLTYEQYF.

This clonotype was recorded many times. The chain carries TRBV6-1 and TRBJ2-3; weak D call: TRBD2 (5 bases). Germline CDR1 MNHNS, CDR2 SASEGT. V dropped 5 bases and J dropped 0 bases, with 15 bases sitting between them. CDR3 length equals 16 residues. The CDR3 sequence is CASSLISGSSTDTQYF. The CDR3 region has the DNA TGTGCCAGCAGTCTCATAAGCGGCAGCAGCACAGATACGCAGTATTTT.

This clonotype was counted a few times. The V call is TRBV28, the J call TRBJ2-1, with 11 bases matching TRBD2. The J call is in doubt because the DNA end fits TRBJ2-4 better. The CDR3 length is 16 residues. Germline loops: CDR1 MDHEN, CDR2 SYDVKM. The CDR3 sequence is CASSFTPGLAVNIQYF. DNA for the CDR3: TGTGCCAGCAGTTTTACACCGGGACTAGCGGTAAACATTCAGTACTTC.

J is TRBJ2-4 and V is TRBV7-2; TRBD2 agrees at 8 bases. The closer fit of TRBJ2-5 to the DNA end suggests the J call may be wrong. The CDR3 is 15 residues long. Germline assignment: CDR1 SGHTA and CDR2 FQGNSA. CDR3: CASRVGLALKETQYF. The CDR3 DNA is TGTGCCAGCAGGGTTGGACTAGCCCTAAAAGAGACCCAGTACTTC.